The 9 T cell receptor beta chains reported below all come from one sample, sequenced in a study of T cells in Graves' hyperthyroidism and ophthalmopathy. What was amplified from RNA transcripts were TCR beta CDR3 regions. The primer set for the first-round RT-PCR of the TCR CDR3 was HTBI. TCRdb passed the multiplex PCR reads through MiXCR, listing each CDR3 protein once. The sample holds nearly 600,000 distinct CDR3 sequences, around 14% seen once. The specimen was blood. All receptors derive from a young woman with Graves' ophthalmopathy.

In its sample, this clonotype was seen many times. The CDR3 sequence: CASSVAPGGGSSEAFF. CDR3 DNA: TGTGCCAGCAGCGTAGCCCCGGGGGGGGGGTCCTCTGAAGCTTTCTTT. The rearrangement links TRBV9 to TRBJ1-1, with D possibly TRBD1 on 5 matching bases. CDR1 SGDLS and CDR2 YYNGEE come from the germline V gene. This CDR3 contains 16 residues. The ends were cut back, 0 bases at V and 6 bases at J, with 18 bases in the middle.

Many counts were recorded for this clonotype. The chain has TRBV5-5 and TRBJ2-1; D is possibly TRBD1 (6 bases). V lost 4 bases, J lost 8 bases, and 13 bases lay in between. Germline V gives CDR1 SGHKS, CDR2 YYEKEE (reference sequence). The CDR3 is 13 residues long. In DNA form, the CDR3 reads TGTGCCAGCAGCCCTCGGACAGTCGATGAGCAGTTCTTC. Translating it yields CASSPRTVDEQFF.

This clonotype has ten or more counts. The chain combines TRBV6-2 or TRBV6-3 with TRBJ2-1; 11 positions agree with TRBD2. This CDR3 spans 14 amino acids. J gave up 6 bases and V 6 bases, and 4 bases lay outside the gene matches. Germline V lookup: CDR1 MNHEY, CDR2 SVGEGT. CDR3 DNA sequence: TGTGCCAGCAGACTAGCGGGAGATCGCAATGAGCAGTTCTTC. This translates into CASRLAGDRNEQFF.

The chain recombines TRBV14 with TRBJ2-7, with 9 bases aligning to TRBD1. V gave up 4 bases and J gave up 3 bases; unmatched junction bases: 10. CDR1 is SGHDN and CDR2 is FVKESK in the germline V gene. The length of the CDR3 is 16 residues. The CDR3 DNA sequence: TGTGCCAGCAGCCCCTATTTCGGACAGGGGAGCTACGAGCAGTACTTC. This gives the protein CASSPYFGQGSYEQYF.

This clonotype was counted only a few times. V gene TRBV30 combines with J gene TRBJ2-7; 8 nucleotides match TRBD1. This CDR3 contains 14 residues. CDR1 is GTSNPN, CDR2 SVGIG, per germline (reference sequence). The V and J ends lost 0 bases and 1 base, in that order; junction bases with no gene match: 2. CDR3 in DNA: TGTGCCTGGAGTGTTTGGGACAGGTCCTACGAGCAGTACTTC. Residues: CAWSVWDRSYEQYF.

V is TRBV7-9 and J is TRBJ1-3; D may be TRBD1 (6 bases). Germline loops: CDR1 SEHNR, CDR2 FQNEAQ (reference sequence). V was shortened by 4 bases and J by 1 base, with 14 bases between the two germline ends. The CDR3 is made up of 16 amino acids. CDR3: CASSSPPTGSGNTIYF. CDR3 sequence (DNA): TGTGCCAGCAGCTCACCACCCACAGGGTCTGGAAACACCATATATTTT.

This clonotype was detected ten times or more. The CDR3 coding sequence is TGCAGTGCTAGAGGGAGGGCCGGGTCCTACGAGCAGTACTTC. The encoded protein is CSARGRAGSYEQYF. The chain has TRBV20-1 and TRBJ2-7; tentatively, D is TRBD2 (6 bases). From germline, CDR1 is DFQATT and CDR2 SNEGSKA (reference sequence). This CDR3 has 14 residues. V was trimmed by 1 base and J by 1 base, leaving 11 bases between them.

V is TRBV11-2 and J is TRBJ1-2; no clear D. Trimming took off 6 bases at V and 2 bases at J, with 13 bases between the two ends. Germline V CDR1 and CDR2: SGHAT, FQNNGV. This CDR3 comprises 14 residues. CDR3 sequence reads: CASSSATHNYGYTF. CDR3 in DNA: TGTGCCAGCAGTTCTGCCACCCACAACTATGGCTACACCTTC.

Regarding this clonotype: A much larger clone lies one base from this, so it may be a read error. V and J are TRBV30 and TRBJ2-3, with D maybe TRBD1 (6 bases). Trimming took off 1 base at V and 5 bases at J, with 7 bases between the two ends. The CDR3 totals 12 residues. Germline-derived CDR1 and CDR2 are GTSNPN and SVGIG (reference sequence). CDR3 coding DNA: TGTGCCTGGAGTGCACAGGGAGATACGCAGTATTTT. Its translation is CAWSAQGDTQYF.